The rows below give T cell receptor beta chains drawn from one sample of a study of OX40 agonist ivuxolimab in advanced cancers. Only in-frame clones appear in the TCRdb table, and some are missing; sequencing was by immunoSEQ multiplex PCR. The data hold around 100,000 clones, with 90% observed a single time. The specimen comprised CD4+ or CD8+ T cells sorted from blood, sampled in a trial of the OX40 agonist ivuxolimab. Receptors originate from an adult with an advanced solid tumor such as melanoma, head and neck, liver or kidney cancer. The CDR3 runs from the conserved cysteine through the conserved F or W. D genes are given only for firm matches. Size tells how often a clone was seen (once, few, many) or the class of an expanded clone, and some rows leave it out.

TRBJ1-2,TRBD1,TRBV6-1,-,CASSEAGKGALNYGYTF,TGTGCCAGCAGTGAAGCGGGGAAGGGGGCTCTAAACTATGGCTACACCTTC
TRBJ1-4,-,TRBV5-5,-,CASSLMDKLFF,TGTGCCAGCAGCTTAATGGACAAACTGTTTTTT
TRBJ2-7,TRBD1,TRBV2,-,CASSPGQGRQYF,TGTGCCAGTTCCCCGGGACAGGGAAGGCAGTACTTC
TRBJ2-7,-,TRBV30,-,CAWSAYGLKIYEQYF,TGTGCCTGGAGTGCCTACGGACTAAAAATCTACGAGCAGTACTTC
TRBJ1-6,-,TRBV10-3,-,CAISASNNSPLHF,TGTGCCATCAGTGCTAGTAATAATTCACCCCTCCACTTT
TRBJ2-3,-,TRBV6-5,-,CASSYEANTDTQYF,TGTGCCAGCAGTTACGAGGCCAACACAGATACGCAGTATTTT
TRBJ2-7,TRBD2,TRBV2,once,CASRVAGYEQYF,TGTGCCAGCAGAGTAGCGGGTTACGAGCAGTACTTC
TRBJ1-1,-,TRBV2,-,CASSLRRRVGVGVNTEAFF,TGTGCCAGCAGTCTCCGGCGTCGTGTAGGGGTGGGGGTGAACACTGAAGCTTTCTTT
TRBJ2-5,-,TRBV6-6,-,CASSYTVETQYF,TGTGCCAGCAGTTACACAGTGGAGACCCAGTACTTC
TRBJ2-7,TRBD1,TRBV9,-,CASSVVGTGAYEQYF,TGTGCCAGCAGCGTAGTGGGGACAGGGGCCTACGAGCAGTACTTC
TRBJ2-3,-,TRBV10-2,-,CASKSLTGLRLDTQYF,TGCGCCAGCAAAAGCCTCACAGGGCTCCGGCTGGATACGCAGTATTTT
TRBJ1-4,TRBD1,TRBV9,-,CASSVDPPRPGQGTTNEKLFF,TGTGCCAGCAGCGTAGACCCTCCCAGACCGGGACAGGGGACAACTAATGAAAAACTGTTTTTT
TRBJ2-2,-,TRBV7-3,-,CASSPSTGAKTGELFF,TGTGCCAGCAGCCCGAGTACGGGGGCTAAGACCGGGGAGCTGTTTTTT
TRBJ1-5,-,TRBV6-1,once,CATPRLANQPQHF,TGTGCCACCCCCCGTCTGGCAAATCAGCCCCAGCATTTT
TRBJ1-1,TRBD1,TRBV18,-,CASSLRDRPNTEAFF,TGTGCCAGCTCACTACGGGACAGGCCGAACACTGAAGCTTTCTTT
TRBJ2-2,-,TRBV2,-,CAKGGGTGELFF,TGTGCCAAGGGGGGCGGGACCGGGGAGCTGTTTTTT
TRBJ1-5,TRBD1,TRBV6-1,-,CAIRDRDNQPQHF,TGTGCCATCCGGGACAGGGATAATCAGCCCCAGCATTTT
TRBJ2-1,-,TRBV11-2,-,CASSFSGTYNEQFF,TGTGCCAGCAGCTTTAGTGGGACGTACAATGAGCAGTTCTTC
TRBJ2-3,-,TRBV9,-,CASSVAVGGTDTQYF,TGTGCCAGCAGCGTAGCTGTGGGGGGCACAGATACGCAGTATTTT